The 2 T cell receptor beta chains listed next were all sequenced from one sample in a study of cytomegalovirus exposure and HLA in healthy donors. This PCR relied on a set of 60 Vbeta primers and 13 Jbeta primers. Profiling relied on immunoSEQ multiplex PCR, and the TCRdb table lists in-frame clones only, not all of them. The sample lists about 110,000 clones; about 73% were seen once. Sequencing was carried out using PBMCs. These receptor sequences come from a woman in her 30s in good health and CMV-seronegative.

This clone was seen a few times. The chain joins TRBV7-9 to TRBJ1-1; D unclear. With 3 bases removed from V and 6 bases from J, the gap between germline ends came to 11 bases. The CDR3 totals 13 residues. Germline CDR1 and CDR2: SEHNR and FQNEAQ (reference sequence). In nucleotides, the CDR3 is TGTGCCAGCAGCTTCCCCGGAGCAGCTGAAGCTTTCTTT. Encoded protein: CASSFPGAAEAFF.

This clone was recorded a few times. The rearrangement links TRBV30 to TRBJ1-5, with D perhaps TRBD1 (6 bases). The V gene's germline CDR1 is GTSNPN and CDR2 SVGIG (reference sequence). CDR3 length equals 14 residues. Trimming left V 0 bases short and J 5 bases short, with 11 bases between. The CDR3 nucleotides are TGTGCCTGGAGTGTACGCAGGGGTTATCAGCCCCAGCATTTT. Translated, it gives CAWSVRRGYQPQHF. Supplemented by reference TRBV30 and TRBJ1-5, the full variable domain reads SQTIHQWPATLVQPVGSPLSLECTVEGTSNPNLYWYRQAAGRGLQLLFYSVGIGQISSEVPQNLSASRPQDRQFILSSKKLLLSDSGFYLCAWSVRRGYQPQHFGDGTRLSIL.